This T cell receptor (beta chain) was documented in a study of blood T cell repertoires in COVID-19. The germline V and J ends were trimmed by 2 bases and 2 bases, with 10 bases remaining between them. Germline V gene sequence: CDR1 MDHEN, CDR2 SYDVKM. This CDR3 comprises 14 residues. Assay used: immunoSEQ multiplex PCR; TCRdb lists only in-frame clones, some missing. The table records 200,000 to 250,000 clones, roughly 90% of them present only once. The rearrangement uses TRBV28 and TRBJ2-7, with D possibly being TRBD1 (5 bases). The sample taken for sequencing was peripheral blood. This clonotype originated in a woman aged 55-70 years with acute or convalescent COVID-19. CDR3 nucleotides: TGTGCCAGCAGTTTACTACAGGAGACCTACGAGCAGTACTTC. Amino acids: CASSLLQETYEQYF.